This TCR beta chain was sequenced in a study of control samples from healthy donors and cancer patients. The protocol was immunoSEQ multiplex PCR, while the TCRdb copy is restricted to in-frame clones and leaves out a portion. The table lists some 76,000 clones, over 85% of them singletons. Unmatched junction bases numbered 13, after V lost 9 bases and J lost 5 bases. Per germline, CDR1 MNHNS and CDR2 SASEGT. The CDR3 consists of 15 residues. V and J are TRBV6-1 and TRBJ2-5, with 9 bases identical to TRBD1. The clonotype comes from a man in his 60s with lung cancer. The sequenced sample consisted of PBMCs. The CDR3 here is CASYKSGTGPETQYF. The DNA of the CDR3 is TGTGCCAGTTATAAATCCGGGACAGGGCCCGAGACCCAGTACTTC.